This T cell receptor (beta chain) was captured in a study of blood T cell repertoires in COVID-19. Seattle enrolled patients during active infection and tracked them longitudinally. Profiled with immunoSEQ multiplex PCR; TCRdb holds only in-frame clones, not every one. Seen here are a few hundred thousand clones, 89% observed once, and the top ten hold around 10%. The CDR3 runs 12 residues. Germline loops: CDR1 LNHDA, CDR2 SQIVND (reference sequence). V was clipped by 4 bases and J by 6 bases, with 10 bases between them. The TCR was taken from a woman younger than 45 with COVID-19, enrolled during active disease. The chain carries TRBV19 and TRBJ2-7; weak D call: TRBD1 (5 bases). Sequenced input: peripheral blood. CDR3 sequence (DNA): TGTGCCAGTAGTAGCCCAGGGCGCGAGCAGTACTTC. It is translated as CASSSPGREQYF.